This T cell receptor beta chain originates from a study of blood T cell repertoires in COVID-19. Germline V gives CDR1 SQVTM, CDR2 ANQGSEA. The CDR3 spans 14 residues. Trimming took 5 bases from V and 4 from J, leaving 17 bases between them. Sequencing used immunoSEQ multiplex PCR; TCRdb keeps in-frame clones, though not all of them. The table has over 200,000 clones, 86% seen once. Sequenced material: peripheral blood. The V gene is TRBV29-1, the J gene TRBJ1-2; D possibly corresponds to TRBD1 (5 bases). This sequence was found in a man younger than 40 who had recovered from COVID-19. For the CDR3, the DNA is TGCAGCGTTTCCATTCAGGGTTTCGGCTATGGCTACACCTTC. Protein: CSVSIQGFGYGYTF.